The clone carrying this T cell receptor beta chain was found a few times. TCRdb's table, derived via immunoSEQ multiplex PCR, lists solely in-frame clones and lacks some. This table has 45,000 or so clones, 65% to 85% appearing once. The data belong to a study of T cells in tumors after PD-1 blockade. The overall study: Patients had no prior checkpoint blockade, systemic immunosuppressants, or anti-cancer therapy within 4 weeks. Some patients also took daily vismodegib 150 mg during anti-PD-1 treatment. Peripheral blood samples averaged approximately 37,000 unique clonotypes and 113,528 templates.

Genomic DNA template from tumor biopsies or peripheral blood, roughly 600 ng to 6,500 ng input. CDR1 and CDR2 from the germline V gene are MDHEN and SYDVKM. This CDR3 contains 14 residues. V dropped 3 bases and J dropped 6 bases, with 9 bases sitting between them. J is TRBJ1-6 and V is TRBV28, with D hard to call. The material sequenced was PBMCs, taken before anti-PD-1 therapy. This TCR was recovered from a human donor with advanced basal cell or squamous cell carcinoma (not recorded which). In DNA form, the CDR3 reads TGTGCCAGCAGTTTGTTCGGCCCTAATTCACCCCTCCACTTT. This gives the protein CASSLFGPNSPLHF.